The clone carrying this T cell receptor beta chain was seen just once. Its antigen remains unknown. PCR was performed a second time for roughly 7 to 12 cycles using a sample-barcoded 5' primer and a J-beta primer mix. TCRdb re-derived calls from the 5' RACE reads in MiXCR, one entry per CDR3 protein. Of fewer than 900,000 distinct CDR3 sequences detected, approximately 50% appear once; the ten largest clones hold approximately 32%. The data belong to a study of blood T cells in healthy people across ages. Findings and caveats of the study: More naive CD4+ cells and higher diversity marked long-lived donors relative to aged donors.

Germline loops: CDR1 SGHDT, CDR2 YYEEEE. The CDR3 is 15 amino acids. V gave up 3 bases and J gave up 4 bases; unmatched junction bases: 5. Individuals who donated were healthy Caucasians from Russia aged roughly 6 to 90. The sample taken for sequencing was blood. The V and J genes are TRBV5-6 and TRBJ2-2, with TRBD1 matching 8 bases. The TCR was taken from a woman in her sixties or seventies in good health. Here the CDR3 reads CASSWRDRSTGELFF. CDR3 coding DNA: TGTGCCAGCAGCTGGAGGGACAGGAGCACCGGGGAGCTGTTTTTT.